These 5 T cell receptor beta chains share one sample of origin, sequenced in a study of blood T cell repertoires in COVID-19. Profiled with immunoSEQ multiplex PCR; TCRdb holds only in-frame clones, not every one. The table shows 350,000 to 400,000 clones, with approximately 90% occurring only once. The sequenced sample was PBMCs or T cells enriched from blood (not recorded which). All receptors derive from a woman aged 30 to 39 with acute COVID-19.

The genes are TRBV25-1 and TRBJ2-1; 9 bases agree with TRBD1. Germline assignment: CDR1 MGHDK and CDR2 SYGVNS. This CDR3 has 16 amino acids. The V gene end was trimmed by 2 bases and the J gene end by 4 bases; junction bases not matched to a gene: 6. CDR3 amino acids: CASSEPDRGNYNEQFF. The CDR3 coding sequence is TGTGCCAGCAGTGAACCTGACAGGGGGAATTACAATGAGCAGTTCTTC.

CDR3 nucleotide sequence: TGCGCCAGCAGCCAAGGACAGGGGACTTCTAACTATGGCTACACCTTC. Translating it yields CASSQGQGTSNYGYTF. The chain uses TRBV4-1 and TRBJ1-2; 8 bases match TRBD1. V trimming: 1 base; J trimming: 0 bases; junction bases outside the gene matches: 4. Germline CDR1 and CDR2: MGHRA and YSYEKL. The CDR3 sequence is 16 residues long.

This chain links TRBV12-2 with TRBJ2-5; no check of the table's D call, TRBD2, against the DNA was made. TRBV12-2 is a documented pseudogene. The CDR3 has 10 amino acids. CDR3 region: CASVRETQYF. CDR3 in DNA: TGTGCAAGTGTGCGGGAGACCCAGTACTTC.

Remarks on this clone: Other DNA sequences in this specimen translate into the identical CDR3. V and J are TRBV6-2 or TRBV6-3 and TRBJ2-7, with 9 bases that match TRBD1. With V trimmed by 2 bases and J by 6 bases, 5 bases remained unmatched. Germline-derived CDR1 and CDR2 are MNHEY and SVGEGT. This CDR3 is 14 amino acids long. This chain's CDR3 is CASSYPDRGREQYF. In nucleotides, the CDR3 is TGTGCCAGCAGTTACCCGGACAGGGGTCGCGAGCAGTACTTC.

The genes are TRBV15 and TRBJ1-4, with D tentatively TRBD1 (5 bases). CDR1 LNHNV and CDR2 YYDKDF come from the germline V gene (reference sequence). The CDR3 runs to 15 residues. The V end was cut by 0 bases, the J end by 8 bases, with 13 bases between. The CDR3 bases are TGTGCCACCAGCAGAGATTTCGGGGGGAACGAAAAACTGTTTTTT. It translates to CATSRDFGGNEKLFF. Drawing the rest from reference TRBV15 and TRBJ1-4, the complete variable domain is DAMVIQNPRYQVTQFGKPVTLSCSQTLNHNVMYWYQQKSSQAPKLLFHYYDKDFNNEADTPDNFQSRRPNTSFCFLDIRSPGLGDTAMYLCATSRDFGGNEKLFFGSGTQLSVL.